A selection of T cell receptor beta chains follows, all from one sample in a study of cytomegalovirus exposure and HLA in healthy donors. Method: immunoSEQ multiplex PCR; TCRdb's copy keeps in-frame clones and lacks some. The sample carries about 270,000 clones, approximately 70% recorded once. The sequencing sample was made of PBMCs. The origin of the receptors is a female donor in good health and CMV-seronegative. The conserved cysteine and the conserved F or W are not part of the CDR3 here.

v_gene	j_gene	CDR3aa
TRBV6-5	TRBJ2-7	ASSYKLAGTYEQY
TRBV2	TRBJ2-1	ASSTSGRAEEQF
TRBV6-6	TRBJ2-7	ASLGGYEQY
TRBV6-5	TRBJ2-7	ASGPGQGSYEQY
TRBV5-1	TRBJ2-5	ASSRRTGGQETQY
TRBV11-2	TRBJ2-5	ASSSSARETQY
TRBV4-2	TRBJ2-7	ASSPREGGEQY
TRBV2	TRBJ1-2	ASSRRGGADGYT
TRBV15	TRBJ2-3	ATSSSGRATDTQY
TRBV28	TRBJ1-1	ASRAGDLNTEAF
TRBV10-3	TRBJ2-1	AISPGLAGARGRNEQF
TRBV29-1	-	RHREGPYEQY
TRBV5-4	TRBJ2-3	ASSLGSGTRTDTQY
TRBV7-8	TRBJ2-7	ASSSGQYEQY
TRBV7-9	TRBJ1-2	ASSLGGQGEGYT
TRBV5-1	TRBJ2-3	ASKEGSGTDTQY
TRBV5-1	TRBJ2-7	ASSLGASGRAGEQY
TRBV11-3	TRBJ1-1	ASSLEAGAGTEAF
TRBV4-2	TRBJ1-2	ASSRSGQEMSYGYT
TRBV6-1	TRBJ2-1	LSASVIYEQF
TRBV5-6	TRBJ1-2	ASSLVRDRPYYT
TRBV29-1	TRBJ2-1	SSYYNEQF
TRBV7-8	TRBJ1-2	ASSFRRDRVGGYT
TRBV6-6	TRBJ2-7	ASSDSPGYEQY
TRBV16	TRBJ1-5	ASSQLRDSPGNQPQH
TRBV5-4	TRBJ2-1	ASSKTSYNEQF
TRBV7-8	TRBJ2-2	ASSLQLAGVAGELF
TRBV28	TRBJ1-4	ASSSASGSTNEKLF
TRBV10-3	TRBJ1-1	AIRTGNTEAF
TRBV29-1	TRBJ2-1	SVVPSNEQF
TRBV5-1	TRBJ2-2	ASSTLAGGDTGELF
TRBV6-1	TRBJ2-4	ASGREYTKNIQY
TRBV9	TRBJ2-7	ASSTGLASSYEQY
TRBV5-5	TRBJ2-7	ASSPFGSGVNEQY
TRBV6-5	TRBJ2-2	ASSPPSVPGELF
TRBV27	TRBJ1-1	ASSSRGTYTEAF
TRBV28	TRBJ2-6	ASSFVGQGAAGANVLT
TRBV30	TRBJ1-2	AWGGSAGYYGYT
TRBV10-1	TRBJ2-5	ASSDGGRAHQETQY
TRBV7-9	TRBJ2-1	ASSFSMLTGRVDEQF
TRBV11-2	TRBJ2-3	ASSQHRGNTQY
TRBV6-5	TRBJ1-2	ASSSSGSRPYGYT
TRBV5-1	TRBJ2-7	ASRQDPGQPYEQY
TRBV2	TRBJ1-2	ASAQPGQGKWGYT
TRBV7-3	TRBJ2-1	ASSVPGLAGGQDEQF
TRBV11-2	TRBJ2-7	ASSLEISGITTYEQY
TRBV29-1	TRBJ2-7	SVIGSGRAKEQY
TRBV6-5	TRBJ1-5	ASSYSRPGNQPQH
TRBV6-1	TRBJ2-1	ASMRTATYNEQF
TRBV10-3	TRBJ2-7	AISEPYRGNYEQY
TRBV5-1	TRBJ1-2	ASRSPQGGGYT
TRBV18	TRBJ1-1	ASSPRRAEDTEAF
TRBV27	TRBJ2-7	ASSLQREAHLEQY